The source of this T cell receptor beta chain is a study of response to subunit inactivated influenza vaccine. Germline V gene sequence: CDR1 SGHKS, CDR2 YYEKEE (reference sequence). V lost 0 bases to trimming and J lost 4 bases; unmatched junction nucleotides: 11. The CDR3 extends over 18 amino acids. Overall study findings and caveats: Each seasonal influenza vaccination recruits few new T cells, the authors suggested.

A remark on this clonotype: Its antigen is currently unknown.

TCRdb analysed the RT-PCR reads with MiXCR anew, one entry per CDR3 protein. The sample lists around 480,000 distinct CDR3 sequences, over 9.5% seen once, with more than 10% in the top ten. V and J are TRBV5-5 and TRBJ1-3; TRBD1 aligns across 9 bases. This TCR came from a man aged 45-65 years who received an inactivated influenza vaccine. The sequences come from PBMCs from blood, collected roughly 48 days after vaccination. CDR3 nucleotides: TGTGCCAGCAGCTTGGGGCCCCTTGCGGACAGGGGAGGAAACACCATATATTTT. Amino acids: CASSLGPLADRGGNTIYF.